This is a list of T cell receptor beta chains from one sample in a study of identical twins. TCRdb re-derived calls from the 5' RACE reads in MiXCR, one entry per CDR3 protein. This table has around 680,000 distinct CDR3 sequences, roughly 8% appearing once. The data were also submitted as part of a second study, on yellow fever vaccine responses in identical twins.

Sequenced: PBMCs. The receptors were gathered from a woman between 18 and 29 years old in good health. Each CDR3 is given without its conserved first and last residue. Each record gives: J gene, CDR3 length, clone size, V gene, D gene, CDR3 protein. A D gene is named only where the DNA matches it firmly. Clone size is stated in some rows and not others, as once, few, many or a class when expanded.

>TRBJ2-5|12|few|TRBV7-2|-
ASSLLPRAETQY
>TRBJ2-2|14|few|TRBV11-2|-
ASSLRSNSPTGELF
>TRBJ2-1|15|many|TRBV29-1|TRBD2
SVDLGREGHSYNEQF
>TRBJ2-7|12|-|TRBV28|-
ASSFPAHRYEQY
>TRBJ2-5|12|-|TRBV18|-
ASSPVAEQETQY
>TRBJ2-7|13|few|TRBV18|-
ASSLSLRERSEQY
>TRBJ1-5|14|few|TRBV5-5|-
ASSLAAGATNQPQH
>TRBJ1-5|12|few|TRBV20-1|-
SARVVGSEQPQH
>TRBJ2-1|13|few|TRBV12-3/TRBV12-4|-
ASSSPGRAGNEQF
>TRBJ1-1|13|few|TRBV5-1|TRBD1
ASSLTGVQNTEAF
>TRBJ2-3|10|few|TRBV30|TRBD2
AWAGGPDTQY
>TRBJ2-3|12|many|TRBV5-1|-
ASSLVRTPDTQY
>TRBJ2-3|13|few|TRBV11-2|-
ASSLGEASTDTQY
>TRBJ2-3|12|many|TRBV7-2|-
ASSLAGPQDTQY
>TRBJ2-7|11|-|TRBV30|-
AWTRQPPYEQY
>TRBJ2-1|11|many|TRBV12-3/TRBV12-4|-
ASSRGTDNEQF
>TRBJ2-1|12|few|TRBV5-1|TRBD1
ASSYGTGRNEQF
>TRBJ2-2|14|many|TRBV5-1|-
ASSLARRTNTGELF
>TRBJ1-6|11|few|TRBV7-9|TRBD1
ASSTDRNSPLH
>TRBJ1-1|10|-|TRBV20-1|-
SALHLNTEAL
>TRBJ2-1|13|-|TRBV12-5|-
ASGTGLFSYNEQF
>TRBJ2-1|16|-|TRBV20-1|TRBD1
SAQAPGQGNLPYNEQF
>TRBJ2-1|12|-|TRBV20-1|TRBD2
SPREGPTYNEQF
>TRBJ1-6|10|-|TRBV15|-
ATSKENSPLH
>TRBJ2-2|16|-|TRBV3-1|-
ALTLGSSGAEGTGELF
>TRBJ2-3|13|many|TRBV24-1|-
ATSDFQGSTDTQY
>TRBJ1-4|11|-|TRBV6-1|-
ASSEVFGEKLF
>TRBJ2-7|12|-|TRBV5-1|-
ASSPIPDAYEQY
>TRBJ2-1|8|many|TRBV29-1|TRBD1
SGTGTATI
>TRBJ2-1|12|-|TRBV5-1|TRBD2
ASSSNLRGGEQF
>TRBJ2-2|14|few|TRBV6-5|-
ASSSGRTVNTGELF
>TRBJ2-5|13|once|TRBV6-2/TRBV6-3|-
ASSSWTLKQGTQY
>TRBJ1-2|16|-|TRBV6-5|TRBD1
ASSSRTRGRIAPTGYT
>TRBJ2-2|13|few|TRBV25-1|TRBD1
ASSEDRVHTGELF
>TRBJ1-1|9|few|TRBV30|-
ASQGYTEAF
>TRBJ1-1|14|many|TRBV12-3/TRBV12-4|-
ASSSDGGRPNTEAF
>TRBJ2-2|11|many|TRBV27|-
ASRTTHTGELF
>TRBJ2-2|15|many|TRBV12-3/TRBV12-4|TRBD2
ASSFPTGGPGDGELF
>TRBJ2-7|9|many|TRBV2|-
ASSEGYEQY